This is a list of T cell receptor beta chains from one sample in a study of CD8 T cells in ankylosing spondylitis. TCRdb passed the 5' RACE reads through MiXCR, listing each CDR3 protein once. The sample includes under 150,000 distinct CDR3 sequences, roughly a sixth of them seen just once. Sample: blood, either unsorted or a sorted T cell fraction (not recorded which). The receptor set was obtained from a male donor with ankylosing spondylitis. The CDR3 runs from the conserved cysteine through the conserved F or W. D genes are given only for firm matches. Clone size is not always given. Where it is, it says once, few, many or a class for expanded clones.

j_call clone_size d_call v_call cdr3_nt cdr3_aa
TRBJ1-2 few . TRBV20-1 TGCAGTGCTAGAAGGGGAGGGGAAGGCTACACCTTC CSARRGGEGYTF
TRBJ1-1 medium-sized TRBD1 TRBV13 TGTGCCAGCAGCTTAGGGGGACAGGGGATCTCTGAAGCTTTCTTT CASSLGGQGISEAFF
TRBJ2-2 . TRBD1 TRBV24-1 TGTGCCACCAGTGACGTCCAGACAGGGGGAGGCACCGGGGAGCTGTTTTTT CATSDVQTGGGTGELFF
TRBJ2-2 . TRBD2 TRBV27 TGTGCCAGCGGACCCTGGACTAGCGGAGGGGGCACCGGGGAGCTGTTTTTT CASGPWTSGGGTGELFF
TRBJ2-4 . . TRBV12-3/TRBV12-4 TGTGCCAGCAGTTTCGACAGCGTAGCCAAAAACATTCAGTACTTC CASSFDSVAKNIQYF
TRBJ2-1 . . TRBV7-9 TGTGCCAGCAGCCTAGCTGTATACAATGAGCAGTTCTTC CASSLAVYNEQFF
TRBJ1-1 few . TRBV5-1 TGCGCTAGCCAGGGCGGGACTGAAGCTTTCTTT CASQGGTEAFF
TRBJ1-5 few . TRBV19 TGTGCCAGTAGTGACTGGACGGCTTATAGCAATCAGCCCCAGCATTTT CASSDWTAYSNQPQHF
TRBJ2-1 . TRBD1 TRBV27 TGTGCCAGCAGCAACACAGGGGCCTCCTACAATGAGCAGTTCTTC CASSNTGASYNEQFF
TRBJ2-7 . . TRBV19 TGTGCCAGTAGCCGAGGACAGTTTGCCTCCTACGAGCAGTACTTC CASSRGQFASYEQYF
TRBJ2-7 . . TRBV18 TGTGCCAGCTCACCGAGCGTGGGGGCACACGAGCAGTACTTC CASSPSVGAHEQYF
TRBJ2-7 many . TRBV9 TGTGCCAGCAGCTCACGGGTCTCCTACGAGCAGTACTTC CASSSRVSYEQYF
TRBJ2-2 . . TRBV12-3/TRBV12-4 TGTGCCAGCAGTTCCAGACAGACTAACACCGGGGAGCTGTTTTTT CASSSRQTNTGELFF
TRBJ2-6 . . TRBV4-1 TGCGCCAGCAGCCCGTTAGGGTCTGGGGCCAACGTCCTGACTTTC CASSPLGSGANVLTF
TRBJ1-1 few . TRBV7-6 TGTGCCAGCAGCTTATTGGGTACTGAAGCTTTCTTT CASSLLGTEAFF
TRBJ1-1 few . TRBV28 TGTGCCAGCAGTTTCCCTGACAACACTGAAGCTTTCTTT CASSFPDNTEAFF
TRBJ2-1 . . TRBV12-3/TRBV12-4 TGTGCCCGCAGTTTAGAATTATCGGTTTTTAGTGGCTACAATGAGCAGTTCTTC CARSLELSVFSGYNEQFF
TRBJ1-1 . TRBD1 TRBV29-1 TGCAGCGCTCGGACAGGGAGGAACACTGAAGCTTTCTTT CSARTGRNTEAFF
TRBJ2-1 many TRBD2 TRBV29-1 TGCAGCGTCGCCGGATTAGCGGGCCACTCCTACAATGAGCAGTTCTTC CSVAGLAGHSYNEQFF
TRBJ1-5 few . TRBV12-3/TRBV12-4 TGTGCCAGCACTCTTGGGGGGAATCAGCCCCAGCATTTT CASTLGGNQPQHF
TRBJ1-1 few . TRBV27 TGTGCCAGCAGTATCCTAGCAGGAGCCAACACTGAAGCTTTCTTT CASSILAGANTEAFF
TRBJ2-2 few TRBD2 TRBV12-3/TRBV12-4 TGTGCCAGCAGCCCAGCGGGAGTGAACACCGGGGAGCTGTTTTTT CASSPAGVNTGELFF
TRBJ1-1 few . TRBV27 TGTGCCAGCAGTTTATTGGGAGGGATGAACACTGAAGCTTTCTTT CASSLLGGMNTEAFF
TRBJ2-7 few . TRBV20-1 TGCAGTGCTAGAGATCGCGGGAACACCTACGAGCAGTACTTC CSARDRGNTYEQYF
TRBJ1-1 few . TRBV2 TGTGCCAGCAGTGACGGTGGTTATCGAGCTTTCTTT CASSDGGYRAFF
TRBJ2-2 few . TRBV12-3/TRBV12-4 TGTGCCAGCAGTTTCGGTAGCCTCGCCCCGAACACCGGGGAGCTGTTTTTT CASSFGSLAPNTGELFF
TRBJ2-5 . . TRBV6-5 TGTGCCAGCAGTTCCGCCCTCCAATCGGGGCGCAAAGAGACCCAGTACTTC CASSSALQSGRKETQYF
TRBJ1-1 . . TRBV27 TGTGCCAGCGGTCCTCTCGGGGGGATGGGGGCTTTCTTT CASGPLGGMGAFF
TRBJ1-1 few . TRBV4-1 TGCGCCAGCAGCCAAGACAAGTACACTGAAGCTTTCTTT CASSQDKYTEAFF
TRBJ2-3 few . TRBV7-9 TGTGCCAGCAGCTTTGGTCCGTATGACACAGATACGCAGTATTTT CASSFGPYDTDTQYF
TRBJ2-7 once . TRBV27 TGTGCCAGCAGTTCCGGGACGGCGGGACCGTACGAGCAGTACTTC CASSSGTAGPYEQYF
TRBJ2-3 few . TRBV7-9 TGTGCCAGCAACGAGGTAGGGGCTGGAGATACGCAGTATTTT CASNEVGAGDTQYF
TRBJ2-7 . . TRBV28 TGTGCCAGCAGTTTATTGGTGGGAAGCGAGCAGTACTTC CASSLLVGSEQYF
TRBJ2-7 few . TRBV29-1 TGCAGCGTTGAAACAGACGGGTCTACCTACGAGCAGTACTTC CSVETDGSTYEQYF
TRBJ1-2 . . TRBV29-1 TGCAGCGTTCCAATTTGGCTGGGGGCTGACTATGGCTACACCTTC CSVPIWLGADYGYTF
TRBJ2-2 many TRBD2 TRBV28 TGTGCCATTTCGAGCGGGATCCGGGAGCTGTTTTTT CAISSGIRELFF
TRBJ2-7 . . TRBV7-9 TGTGCCAGCAGCTTAGGCCTAGCTTCCTACGAGCAGTACTTC CASSLGLASYEQYF
TRBJ2-1 few . TRBV4-3 TGCGCCAGCAGCCAAGATGGGACGGGAAGGAATGAGCAGTTCTTC CASSQDGTGRNEQFF
TRBJ1-1 . TRBD1 TRBV2 TGTGCCAGCGGGGGACAGGGTGAAGCTTTCTTT CASGGQGEAFF
TRBJ2-1 . TRBD2 TRBV20-1 TGCAGTGCTAGAGCCCGGCCAGCGGGATCTGAGCAGTTCTTC CSARARPAGSEQFF
TRBJ2-2 few . TRBV24-1 TGTGCCACCAGTGATCCCGGGACCTCCGGGGAGCTGTTTTTT CATSDPGTSGELFF
TRBJ2-1 . TRBD2 TRBV29-1 TGCAGCGTTGAAGGCTGGACTAGCGGGAGTATATGGGAGCAGTTCTTC CSVEGWTSGSIWEQFF
TRBJ1-1 many . TRBV9 TGTGCCAGCAGCGGAGGGGGACATACGAACACTGAAGCTTTCTTT CASSGGGHTNTEAFF
TRBJ2-2 few . TRBV7-8 TGTGCCAGCAGCTTAGCGTCCCGGCCCGGGATGCCCCCGAACACCGGGGAGCTGTTTTTT CASSLASRPGMPPNTGELFF
TRBJ1-2 . . TRBV27 TGTGCCAGCAGTTCCGAGGGAGGAGGCTACACCTTC CASSSEGGGYTF
TRBJ2-3 . . TRBV6-5 TGTGCCACTACGGCGGTTACGCAGTATTTT CATTAVTQYF
TRBJ2-7 . TRBD1 TRBV4-2 TGTGCCAGCAGCCCTTTCACCTTGGGACAGGGGAACACCTACGAGCAGTACTTC CASSPFTLGQGNTYEQYF
TRBJ1-2 . . TRBV20-1 TGCAGTGCTAGGGGGACGGGGTACGATGGCTACACCTTC CSARGTGYDGYTF
TRBJ2-1 few . TRBV7-9 TGTGCCAGCAGCTTAGGGTCGGGAGCATCCTACAATGAGCAGTTCTTC CASSLGSGASYNEQFF
TRBJ2-2 . TRBD1 TRBV29-1 TGCAGCGGCGCGACAGGGTTCGGGACCGGGGAGCTGTTTTTT CSGATGFGTGELFF
TRBJ1-4 . . TRBV12-3/TRBV12-4 TGTGCCAGCAGTTTTGGGGGCCTGGAGGAAAAACTGTTTTTT CASSFGGLEEKLFF
TRBJ2-7 . . TRBV6-2/TRBV6-3 TGTGCCAGCAGTTACGTCTTCGAGCAGTACTTC CASSYVFEQYF
TRBJ1-6 many TRBD1 TRBV12-3/TRBV12-4 TGTGCCAGCAGCCCGACAGGGCTTTATTCACCCCTCCACTTT CASSPTGLYSPLHF